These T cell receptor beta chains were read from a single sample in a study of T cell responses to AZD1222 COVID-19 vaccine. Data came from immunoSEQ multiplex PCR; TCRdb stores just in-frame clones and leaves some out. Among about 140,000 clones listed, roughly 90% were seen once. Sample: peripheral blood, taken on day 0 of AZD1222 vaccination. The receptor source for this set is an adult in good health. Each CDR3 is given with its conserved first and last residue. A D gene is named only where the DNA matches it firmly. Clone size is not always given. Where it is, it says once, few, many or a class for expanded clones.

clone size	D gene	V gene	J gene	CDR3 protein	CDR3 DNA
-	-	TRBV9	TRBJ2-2	CASSVAGDSRLGELFF	TGTGCCAGCAGCGTAGCGGGGGACAGCCGGTTGGGGGAGCTGTTTTTT
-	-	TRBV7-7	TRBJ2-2	CASSSRSRGSGELFF	TGTGCTAGCAGCTCCCGGTCCCGGGGGTCCGGGGAGCTGTTTTTT
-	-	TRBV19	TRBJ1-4	CASSLARTATREKLFF	TGTGCCAGTAGCCTAGCCAGGACAGCTACTAGGGAAAAACTGTTTTTT
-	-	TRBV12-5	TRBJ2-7	CASGLTSPFGREQYF	TGTGCTAGTGGTTTGACTAGCCCATTTGGGAGGGAGCAGTACTTC
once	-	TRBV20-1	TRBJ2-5	CSASSQGNQYF	TGCAGTGCTAGTAGCCAAGGAAACCAGTACTTC
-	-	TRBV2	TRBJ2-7	CASSERGTPYEQYF	TGTGCCAGCAGTGAGAGAGGGACCCCCTACGAGCAGTACTTC
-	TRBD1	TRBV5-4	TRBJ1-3	CASSQGQGRSGNTIYF	TGTGCCAGCAGCCAGGGACAGGGGAGGTCTGGAAACACCATATATTTT
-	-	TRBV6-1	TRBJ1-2	CASSEMAHPYGYTF	TGTGCCAGCAGTGAAATGGCACACCCTTATGGCTACACCTTC
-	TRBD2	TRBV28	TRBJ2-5	CASSPRAGREETQYF	TGTGCCAGCAGCCCCCGAGCGGGGAGGGAAGAGACCCAGTACTTC
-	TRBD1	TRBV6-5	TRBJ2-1	CASSQIGTGGAEQFF	TGTGCCAGCAGTCAAATCGGGACAGGGGGGGCTGAGCAGTTCTTC
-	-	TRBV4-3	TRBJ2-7	CASSQDFVGYEQYF	TGCGCCAGCAGCCAAGATTTCGTCGGGTACGAGCAGTACTTC
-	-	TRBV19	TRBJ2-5	CASSDRRRETQYF	TGTGCCAGTAGTGACAGGAGAAGAGAGACCCAGTACTTC
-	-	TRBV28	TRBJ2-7	CASTQGPHEQYF	TGTGCCAGCACACAGGGACCCCACGAGCAGTACTTC
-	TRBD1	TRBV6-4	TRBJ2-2	CASSDSPGTGPGELFF	TGTGCCAGCAGTGACTCGCCGGGGACAGGGCCCGGGGAGCTGTTTTTT
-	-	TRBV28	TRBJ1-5	CASIQKGGRSNQPQHF	TGTGCCAGCATCCAGAAGGGGGGCCGAAGCAATCAGCCCCAGCATTTT
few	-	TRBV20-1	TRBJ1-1	CSADERTEAFF	TGCAGTGCCGACGAGCGAACTGAAGCTTTCTTT
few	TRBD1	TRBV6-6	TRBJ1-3	CASSRTGSSGNTIYF	TGTGCCAGCAGCCGGACAGGGAGCTCTGGAAACACCATATATTTT